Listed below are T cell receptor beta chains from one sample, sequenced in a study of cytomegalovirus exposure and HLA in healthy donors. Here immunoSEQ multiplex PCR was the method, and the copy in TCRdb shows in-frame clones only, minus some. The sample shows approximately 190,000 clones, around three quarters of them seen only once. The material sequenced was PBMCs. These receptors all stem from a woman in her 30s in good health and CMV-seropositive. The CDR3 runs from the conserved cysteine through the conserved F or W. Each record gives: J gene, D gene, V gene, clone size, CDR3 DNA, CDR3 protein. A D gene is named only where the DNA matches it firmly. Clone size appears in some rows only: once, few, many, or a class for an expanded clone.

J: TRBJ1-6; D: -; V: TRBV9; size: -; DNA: TGTGCCAGCAGCGTAGGAGGGGGTTCACCCCTCCACTTT; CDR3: CASSVGGGSPLHF
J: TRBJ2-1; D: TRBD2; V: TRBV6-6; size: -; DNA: TGTGCCAGCAGTTACCGGTGGGACTACGACAATGAGCAGTTCTTC; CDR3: CASSYRWDYDNEQFF
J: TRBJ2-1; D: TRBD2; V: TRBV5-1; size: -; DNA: TGCGCCAGCAGCTTGGGGACTAGAGGATATGAGCAGTTCTTC; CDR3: CASSLGTRGYEQFF
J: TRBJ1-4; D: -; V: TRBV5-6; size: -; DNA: TGTGCCAGCAGCTCGCTATTATCTGAAAAACTGTTTTTT; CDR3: CASSSLLSEKLFF
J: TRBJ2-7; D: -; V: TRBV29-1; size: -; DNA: TGCAGCGCTAGGGGGGGGTTGGCTAGCGGCAACTCCTACGAGCAGTACTTC; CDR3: CSARGGLASGNSYEQYF
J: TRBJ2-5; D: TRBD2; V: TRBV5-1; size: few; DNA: TGCGCCAGCAGCGGGGGACTAGGGGTGACCCAGTACTTC; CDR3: CASSGGLGVTQYF
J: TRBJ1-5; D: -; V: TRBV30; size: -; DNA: TGTGCCTGGAGTGACGGACAGAATCAGCCCCAGCATTTT; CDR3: CAWSDGQNQPQHF
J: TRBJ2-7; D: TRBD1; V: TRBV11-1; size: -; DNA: TGTGCCAGCAGTTTAGGACAGGGGAAGCAGTACTTC; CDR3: CASSLGQGKQYF
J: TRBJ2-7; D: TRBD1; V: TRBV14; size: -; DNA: TGTGCCAGCAGCCGAGCCGGGACAGGGCCCTACGAGCAGTACTTC; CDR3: CASSRAGTGPYEQYF
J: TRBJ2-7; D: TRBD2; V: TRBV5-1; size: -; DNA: TGCGCCAGCAGCTTGTGGGGCTCGGGCGGGGGCTACGAGCAGTACTTC; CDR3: CASSLWGSGGGYEQYF
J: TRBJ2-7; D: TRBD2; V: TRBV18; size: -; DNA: TGTGCCAGCTCCCCCGGGGGGTACGAGCAGTACTTC; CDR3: CASSPGGYEQYF
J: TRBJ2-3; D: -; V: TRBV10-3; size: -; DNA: TGTGCCATCAGTGAGTCGCGAGACAGGAGAGGCACAGATACGCAGTATTTT; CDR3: CAISESRDRRGTDTQYF
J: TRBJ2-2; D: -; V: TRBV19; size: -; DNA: TGTGCCAGTAGTATAGAGGCCAGGGTGACCATTTTTGAGCTGTTTTTT; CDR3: CASSIEARVTIFELFF
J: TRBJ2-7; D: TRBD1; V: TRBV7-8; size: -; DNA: TGTGCCAGCAGCATATGGACAGGGGCCTACGAGCAGTACTTC; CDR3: CASSIWTGAYEQYF
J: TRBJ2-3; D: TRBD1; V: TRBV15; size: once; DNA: TGTGCCACCAGCAGAGGGGACAGGGCCGCCACAGATACGCAGTATTTT; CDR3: CATSRGDRAATDTQYF
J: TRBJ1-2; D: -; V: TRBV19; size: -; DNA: TGTGCCAGTAGTATCCGGGACACCCAGATTGGAACCTTC; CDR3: CASSIRDTQIGTF
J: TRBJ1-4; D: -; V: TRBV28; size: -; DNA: TGTGCCAGCTTACAGGGAATAGGGGAAAAACTGTTTTTT; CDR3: CASLQGIGEKLFF
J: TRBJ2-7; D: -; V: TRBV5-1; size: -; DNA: TGCGCCAGCAGCTTTCACACCTCCTACGAGCAGTACTTC; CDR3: CASSFHTSYEQYF
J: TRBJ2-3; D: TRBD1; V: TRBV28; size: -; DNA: TGTGCCAGCGCCGGGACAGTAGGGTATACGCAGTATTTT; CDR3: CASAGTVGYTQYF
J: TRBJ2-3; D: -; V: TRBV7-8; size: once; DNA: TGTGCCAGCAGCCCGCGGGGGCTCACAGATACGCAGTATTTT; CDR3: CASSPRGLTDTQYF